The 24 T cell receptor beta chains presented below share a single source sample, sequenced in a study of graft-versus-host responses after intestinal transplantation. Repertoires were generated with immunoSEQ multiplex PCR, while TCRdb's copy carries only in-frame clones and drops some. The sample lists fewer than 70,000 clones; roughly 92% were seen once. The starting material was bone marrow, obtained 734 days after intestinal transplantation. The receptors were sampled from a human patient who received an intestinal transplant, so some T cells may come from the graft donor.

This rearrangement joins TRBV9 to TRBJ1-5, with no clear D. V lost 0 bases, J lost 0 bases, and 4 bases lay in between. This CDR3 contains 14 residues. Germline V gives CDR1 SGDLS, CDR2 YYNGEE. Written as DNA, the CDR3 is TGTGCCAGCAGCGTAGATGATAGCAATCAGCCCCAGCATTTT. Protein sequence: CASSVDDSNQPQHF.

This CDR3 reads CATRGQAYEQYF. In DNA form, the CDR3 reads TGTGCCACCCGGGGACAGGCCTACGAGCAGTACTTC. This sequence joins TRBV6-1 and TRBJ2-7; 8 nucleotides agree with TRBD1. The CDR3 spans 12 residues. V was pared by 10 bases and J by 2 bases, with 4 bases of the junction left unmatched. Per the germline V gene, CDR1 is MNHNS and CDR2 is SASEGT.

V usage is TRBV6-5 and J usage is TRBJ2-1; tentatively, D is TRBD2 (6 bases). Germline V gene sequence: CDR1 MNHEY, CDR2 SVGAGI. This CDR3 region has 13 residues. V was clipped by 0 bases and J by 8 bases, with 8 bases between them. The CDR3 coding sequence is TGTGCCAGCAGTTACTCGGGGGACTATGAGCAGTTCTTC. It is translated as CASSYSGDYEQFF.

V gene TRBV28 combines with J gene TRBJ1-6; 9 positions match TRBD1. V was clipped by 3 bases and J by 7 bases; unmatched bases: 7. The CDR3 is 16 residues long. Germline assignment: CDR1 MDHEN and CDR2 SYDVKM. This CDR3 reads CASSFHSGTGNSPLHF. CDR3 nucleotide sequence: TGTGCCAGCAGTTTCCACTCCGGGACAGGGAATTCACCCCTCCACTTT.

This sequence joins TRBV29-1 and TRBJ1-1; D is unclear. V lost 4 bases to trimming and J lost 4 bases, with 19 bases between them. The CDR3 spans 15 residues. In germline, CDR1 is SQVTM, CDR2 ANQGSEA. The CDR3, as DNA: TGCAGCGTTGGGGTGGGAAAGTCAAGAATCACTGAAGCTTTCTTT. Encoded protein: CSVGVGKSRITEAFF.

The chain employs TRBV7-6 and TRBJ2-5; 8 bases match TRBD1. Germline V lookup: CDR1 SGHVS, CDR2 FNYEAQ. The CDR3 is 14 residues long. V was pared by 0 bases and J by 5 bases, with 2 bases of the junction left unmatched. The CDR3 coding sequence is TGTGCCAGCAGCTTAGCCAGGGGGCTGGAGACCCAGTACTTC. Translated: CASSLARGLETQYF.

The V and J genes are TRBV9 and TRBJ2-7; unclear D gene. V was pared by 0 bases and J by 3 bases, with 10 bases between. The germline V gene encodes CDR1 SGDLS and CDR2 YYNGEE. The CDR3 is 14 residues long. CDR3 amino acids: CASSVGQINYEQYF. The DNA of the CDR3 is TGTGCCAGCAGCGTAGGGCAGATTAACTACGAGCAGTACTTC.

This chain uses TRBV19 with TRBJ2-1; perhaps TRBD2 as D (5 bases). The length of the CDR3 is 16 residues. Between the trimmed V and J ends, which lost 2 bases and 1 base, there was a span of 12 bases. In germline, CDR1 is LNHDA, CDR2 SQIVND (reference sequence). The CDR3 DNA reads TGTGCCAGTAGTATAAAGGTAGGGAGTTCCTACAATGAGCAGTTCTTC. Protein: CASSIKVGSSYNEQFF.

Notes on this clone: This same CDR3 is encoded by further DNA sequences in the sample. V and J are TRBV5-1 and TRBJ2-7; D gene ambiguous. CDR1 and CDR2 from the germline V gene are SGHRS and YFSETQ. The V end lost 4 bases, the J end lost 3 bases, and 5 bases lay between the germline ends. CDR3 length: 11 residues. CDR3: CASSLNYEQYF. CDR3 nucleotides: TGCGCCAGCAGCCTCAACTACGAGCAGTACTTC.

The chain combines TRBV6-6 with TRBJ2-1; D remains unclear. Germline loops: CDR1 MNHNY, CDR2 SVGAGI (reference sequence). Trimming shortened V by 4 bases and J by 6 bases, and 10 bases separated the two germline ends. CDR3 size: 13 residues. The CDR3 sequence is CASSSILGNEQFF. The CDR3 DNA reads as TGTGCCAGCAGTTCCATCCTAGGCAATGAGCAGTTCTTC.

The rearrangement uses TRBV13 and TRBJ2-2; D is perhaps TRBD1 or TRBD2 (5 bases each). The CDR3 has 15 amino acids. CDR1 and CDR2 from the germline V gene are PRHDT and FYEKMQ (reference sequence). Trimming removed 6 bases at V and 5 bases at J, with 16 bases between. In DNA form, the CDR3 reads TGTGCCAGCAGGGGGCCCCCGCCGGGGACCGGGGAGCTGTTTTTT. Translating it yields CASRGPPPGTGELFF.

V usage is TRBV28 and J usage is TRBJ2-7; D call uncertain. V was trimmed by 3 bases and J by 2 bases, leaving 8 bases between them. Germline CDR1 reads MDHEN; CDR2 reads SYDVKM. The CDR3 runs 13 residues. The CDR3 reads CASSLAIPYEQYF. In nucleotides, the CDR3 is TGTGCCAGCAGTTTGGCAATCCCCTACGAGCAGTACTTC.

This chain links TRBV7-9 with TRBJ1-3; TRBD1 aligns across 9 bases. V gave up 3 bases and J gave up 6 bases; unmatched junction bases: 12. Germline V gene data show CDR1 as SEHNR and CDR2 as FQNEAQ (reference sequence). The CDR3 contains 17 residues. The CDR3 sequence is CASSFHDPGQGANTIYF. CDR3 DNA: TGTGCCAGCAGCTTTCATGACCCGGGACAGGGTGCAAACACCATATATTTT.

The V call is TRBV11-2, the J call TRBJ2-7; 10 nucleotides align to TRBD2. The J segment lost 6 bases and the V segment lost 1 base, leaving 9 bases of the junction unmatched. The CDR3 has 16 amino acids. In germline, CDR1 is SGHAT, CDR2 FQNNGV. The CDR3 DNA sequence: TGTGCCAGCAGCTTAGTGTGGAGACTAGCGGGCTTCGAGCAGTACTTC. Protein sequence: CASSLVWRLAGFEQYF.

The gene calls are TRBV27 and TRBJ2-2; 7 nucleotides line up with TRBD1. Germline trimming cut 5 bases from V and 1 base from J; bases unmatched to any gene: 25. The CDR3 extends over 22 amino acids. Germline V gene sequence: CDR1 MNHEY, CDR2 SMNVEV (reference sequence). The CDR3: CASSPNRQGGSYPTKNTGELFF. In DNA form, the CDR3 reads TGTGCCAGCAGTCCCAACCGACAGGGCGGGTCCTACCCGACCAAGAACACCGGGGAGCTGTTTTTT.

This chain links TRBV6-5 with TRBJ1-1; 7 nucleotides agree with TRBD1. The CDR3 totals 13 residues. The germline V gene encodes CDR1 MNHEY and CDR2 SVGAGI. The ends lost 2 bases at V and 9 bases at J; junction bases unmatched: 6. As DNA, the CDR3 is TGTGCCAGCAGTTACAATTTGGGACAGCAAGCTTTCTTT. Translated, it gives CASSYNLGQQAFF.

This clone was counted only a few times. The J gene is TRBJ1-1, the V gene TRBV10-3; D unresolved. The V end lost 9 bases, the J end lost 4 bases, and 12 bases lay between the germline ends. CDR3 length equals 12 residues. The V gene's germline CDR1 is ENHRY and CDR2 SYGVKD. The chain's CDR3 is CAIRSEGTEAFF. For the CDR3, the DNA is TGTGCCATTCGATCTGAGGGCACTGAAGCTTTCTTT.

V is TRBV28 and J is TRBJ2-7, with D perhaps TRBD1 (5 bases). Germline V gene data show CDR1 as MDHEN and CDR2 as SYDVKM. V was shortened by 8 bases and J by 3 bases, with 11 bases between the two germline ends. The CDR3 consists of 12 residues. CDR3 in DNA: TGTGCCAGCCGTCAGGGCGGCTACGAGCAGTACTTC. This encodes CASRQGGYEQYF.

The V call is TRBV6-1, the J call TRBJ2-5; 12 nucleotides agree with TRBD2. The trim removed 5 bases at V and 2 bases at J, leaving 3 bases unmatched. CDR1 is MNHNS and CDR2 is SASEGT in the germline V gene. The CDR3 spans 15 residues. This chain's CDR3 is CASSRLAGDQETQYF. In nucleotides, the CDR3 is TGTGCCAGCAGTAGACTAGCGGGAGATCAAGAGACCCAGTACTTC.

The chain uses TRBV5-4 and TRBJ2-3; D assignment may be TRBD1 or TRBD2 (5 bases each). Deletions cut 7 bases from V and 3 bases from J, with 15 bases between. This CDR3 contains 14 residues. The germline V gene encodes CDR1 SGHNT and CDR2 YYREEE (reference sequence). The CDR3 reads CASDLGENTDTQYF. The CDR3 DNA is TGTGCCAGCGATCTAGGGGAGAATACAGATACGCAGTATTTT.

This clone was seen a single time. J is TRBJ1-1 and V is TRBV19, with 7 positions matching TRBD1. The CDR3 spans 13 residues. V shed 6 bases and J 6 bases; nucleotides not matched to a gene: 7. The germline CDR1 and CDR2 sequences are LNHDA and SQIVND (reference sequence). The CDR3: CASRTGAGAEAFF. In DNA, the CDR3 is TGTGCCAGTAGAACAGGGGCAGGCGCTGAAGCTTTCTTT.

With regard to this clone: A junction boundary mismatches the germline segment, possibly from a read error. The rearrangement uses TRBV5-4 and TRBJ2-2; D uncertain. Germline CDR1 is SGHNT and CDR2 is YYREEE (reference sequence). The CDR3 has 13 amino acids. This chain's CDR3 is CTSSLTAPGELFF. DNA of the CDR3: TGTACCAGCAGCTTGACGGCCCCCGGGGAGCTGTTTTTT.

The chain has TRBV5-1 and TRBJ2-7; unclear D gene. This CDR3 comprises 13 residues. The V end lost 5 bases, the J end lost 7 bases, and 16 bases lay between the germline ends. Germline values: CDR1 SGHRS, CDR2 YFSETQ. CDR3 nucleotide sequence: TGCGCCAGCAGACTTATAGAGTTAACGGAGCAGTACTTC. Residues: CASRLIELTEQYF.

DNA for the CDR3: TGTGCCAGCAGTCCTAATTACAATGAGCAGTTCTTC. Translation gives CASSPNYNEQFF. This sequence joins TRBV27 and TRBJ2-1, with D uncertain. This CDR3 contains 12 residues. CDR1 is MNHEY and CDR2 is SMNVEV in the germline V gene (reference sequence). The V and J ends lost 5 bases and 4 bases respectively, with 6 bases between them.